These T cell receptor beta chains were read from a single sample in a study of blood T cell repertoires in COVID-19. Clones were read by immunoSEQ multiplex PCR, and TCRdb kept only the in-frame ones, dropping some. There are 200,000 to 250,000 clones in the sample; approximately 80% occur only once, and about 9.4% lies in the top ten. The specimen sequenced was peripheral blood. These receptors were taken from a woman older than 75 with acute or convalescent COVID-19. The CDR3 runs from the conserved cysteine through the conserved F or W. The order of the fields is CDR3 length, J gene, D gene, clone size, V gene, CDR3 protein, CDR3 DNA. A D gene is named only where the DNA matches it firmly. The size of a clone is reported for some rows only, either as once, few or many, or as a class for expanded clones.

15 | TRBJ2-5 | - | - | TRBV27 | CASSLSQMYQETQYF | TGTGCCAGCAGTTTATCACAGATGTACCAAGAGACCCAGTACTTC
15 | TRBJ1-4 | - | - | TRBV30 | CAWSVVGGESEKLFF | TGTGCCTGGAGTGTAGTCGGAGGGGAGAGTGAAAAACTGTTTTTT
14 | TRBJ2-7 | TRBD2 | - | TRBV6-5 | CATLAGLPNYEQYF | TGTGCCACCCTAGCGGGGCTACCGAACTACGAGCAGTACTTC
15 | TRBJ1-1 | - | - | TRBV9 | CASSVVETGNTEAFF | TGTGCCAGCAGCGTAGTGGAGACAGGGAACACTGAAGCTTTCTTT
14 | TRBJ1-2 | - | few | TRBV19 | CASSLTGQGYGYTF | TGTGCCAGTTCCCTCACAGGGCAGGGTTATGGCTACACCTTC
15 | TRBJ2-7 | TRBD1 | - | TRBV11-2 | CASSLLGGSLYEQYF | TGTGCCAGCAGCTTACTAGGGGGCTCCCTCTACGAGCAGTACTTC
15 | TRBJ1-1 | - | once | TRBV14 | CASSQERGGNTEAFF | TGTGCCAGCAGCCAAGAAAGGGGGGGGAACACTGAAGCTTTCTTT
15 | TRBJ2-2 | TRBD1 | - | TRBV7-9 | CASSQNAGGTGELFF | TGTGCCAGCAGCCAGAATGCAGGGGGCACCGGGGAGCTGTTTTTT
13 | TRBJ1-1 | - | once | TRBV3-1/TRBV3-2 | CASSQRGGNEAFF | TGTGCCAGCAGCCAACGGGGGGGTAATGAAGCTTTCTTT
15 | TRBJ1-1 | - | - | TRBV10-3 | CAISPTGWGNTEAFF | TGTGCCATCAGTCCCACAGGGTGGGGGAACACTGAAGCTTTCTTT
14 | TRBJ1-2 | TRBD1 | - | TRBV11-3 | CASSLADRGSGYTF | TGTGCCAGCAGCTTAGCTGACAGGGGCTCTGGCTACACCTTC
15 | TRBJ1-1 | TRBD1 | - | TRBV30 | CAWRGRQGLNTEAFF | TGTGCCTGGAGGGGCCGACAGGGCCTGAACACTGAAGCTTTCTTT
14 | TRBJ1-2 | TRBD1 | - | TRBV14 | CASSRQGATYGYTF | TGTGCCAGCAGCCGACAGGGGGCTACCTATGGCTACACCTTC
15 | TRBJ1-2 | - | - | TRBV6-2/TRBV6-3 | CASSYIREANYGYTF | TGTGCCAGCAGTTATATCAGGGAAGCTAACTATGGCTACACCTTC
14 | TRBJ2-5 | - | - | TRBV3-1/TRBV3-2 | CASSQGVGKETQYF | TGTGCCAGCAGCCAAGGAGTCGGTAAAGAGACCCAGTACTTC
17 | TRBJ1-6 | TRBD1 | once | TRBV4-1 | CASSQDEGTGGFLPLHF | TGCGCCAGCAGCCAAGACGAGGGGACAGGGGGATTCCTACCCCTCCACTTT
11 | TRBJ2-1 | - | few | TRBV29-1 | CSVAHQDEQFF | TGCAGCGTTGCCCATCAGGATGAGCAGTTCTTC
17 | TRBJ1-1 | TRBD1 | - | TRBV5-1 | CASSWSTGTGANTEAFF | TGCGCCAGCAGCTGGAGTACCGGGACAGGGGCGAACACTGAAGCTTTCTTT